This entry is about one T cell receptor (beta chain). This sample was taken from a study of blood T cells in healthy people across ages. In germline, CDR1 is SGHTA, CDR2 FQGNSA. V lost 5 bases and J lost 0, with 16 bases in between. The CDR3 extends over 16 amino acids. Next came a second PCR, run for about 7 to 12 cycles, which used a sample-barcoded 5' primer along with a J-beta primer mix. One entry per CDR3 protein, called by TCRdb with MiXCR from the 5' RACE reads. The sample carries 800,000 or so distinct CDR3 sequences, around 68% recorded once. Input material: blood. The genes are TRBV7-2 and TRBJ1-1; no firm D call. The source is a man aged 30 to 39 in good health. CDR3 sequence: CASSPFGGLMNTEAFF. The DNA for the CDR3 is TGTGCCAGCAGCCCGTTCGGCGGACTAATGAACACTGAAGCTTTCTTT.